A single sample gave rise to the 14 T cell receptor beta chains below, sequenced in a study of T cell changes during pregnancy in multiple sclerosis. Assay: immunoSEQ multiplex PCR; the TCRdb copy retains only in-frame clones and omits some. The profile shows fewer than 40,000 clones, approximately 90% of them singletons. The sample consisted of CD4+ T cells from peripheral blood mononuclear cells, taken in the first trimester of pregnancy. These receptors originate from a female donor in good health, enrolled as a control in a pregnancy study.

The chain is built from TRBV7-9 and TRBJ2-3, with TRBD2 as a possible D gene (6 bases). The CDR3 is 16 amino acids. CDR1 SEHNR and CDR2 FQNEAQ come from the germline V gene (reference sequence). Trimming left V 1 base short and J 1 base short, with 12 bases between. CDR3 amino acids: CASSLGLGGRTDTQYF. CDR3 in DNA: TGTGCCAGCAGCTTAGGGCTCGGGGGACGCACAGATACGCAGTATTTT.

The chain joins TRBV28 to TRBJ1-3; 9 nucleotides line up with TRBD1. V lost 4 bases, J lost 6 bases, and 7 bases stayed unmatched. The CDR3 has 15 amino acids. Germline lookup yields CDR1 MDHEN and CDR2 SYDVKM. CDR3 residues: CASSSTGQGTNTIYF. The CDR3 DNA reads as TGTGCCAGCAGTTCCACCGGACAGGGGACAAACACCATATATTTT.

The V gene is TRBV5-1, the J gene TRBJ2-5; 11 bases align to TRBD2. The CDR3 is 17 residues long. J lost 0 bases, V lost 4 bases, and 8 bases had no gene match. CDR1 and CDR2 from the germline V gene are SGHRS and YFSETQ. This CDR3 reads CASSRLAGQGYQETQYF. CDR3 in DNA: TGCGCCAGCAGCCGACTAGCGGGGCAGGGGTACCAAGAGACCCAGTACTTC.

CDR3 nucleotides: TGTGCCAGCAGCCAAGATGCAGTCACCGGGGAGCTGTTTTTT. Protein sequence: CASSQDAVTGELFF. The chain has TRBV4-2 and TRBJ2-2; D is uncertain. Trimming removed 0 bases at V and 4 bases at J, with 6 bases between. Germline V CDR1 and CDR2: LGHNA, YNFKEQ. The CDR3 extends over 14 amino acids.

V gene TRBV10-3 combines with J gene TRBJ2-2; 7 nucleotides match TRBD1. The J segment lost 7 bases and the V segment lost 5 bases, leaving 4 bases of the junction unmatched. CDR3 length: 13 amino acids. In germline, CDR1 is ENHRY, CDR2 SYGVKD. In nucleotides, the CDR3 is TGTGCCATCAGTCGACAGGGAAACGGGGAGCTGTTTTTT. Protein: CAISRQGNGELFF.

This chain uses TRBV7-9 with TRBJ1-1; D gene uncertain. This CDR3 spans 17 amino acids. Germline-derived CDR1 and CDR2 are SEHNR and FQNEAQ (reference sequence). Trimming shortened V by 4 bases and J by 0 bases, and 18 bases separated the two germline ends. CDR3 in amino acids: CASSSPIRRYLNTEAFF. The DNA of the CDR3 is TGTGCCAGCAGCTCACCCATTAGGAGGTATTTGAACACTGAAGCTTTCTTT.

This rearrangement joins TRBV2 to TRBJ1-2; D unclear. The germline V gene has CDR1 SNHLY and CDR2 FYNNEI. The V and J ends lost 6 bases and 0 bases respectively, with 14 bases between them. CDR3 size: 15 residues. The CDR3, as DNA: TGTGCCAGCAGAGGAGGAGGTTCGGCTAACTATGGCTACACCTTC. It translates to CASRGGGSANYGYTF.

The chain recombines TRBV6-6 with TRBJ2-7; 10 bases are a match to TRBD2. Germline CDR1 MNHNY, CDR2 SVGAGI (reference sequence). The CDR3 is 14 amino acids. Trimming took 6 bases from V and 5 from J; bases not matched to a gene: 7. The CDR3 sequence: CASRSASGGDEQYF. The CDR3 coding sequence is TGTGCCAGCAGGTCGGCTAGCGGGGGCGACGAGCAGTACTTC.

This clone was seen a single time. The J gene is TRBJ2-3, the V gene TRBV30; possible D gene TRBD2, 6 bases. Germline CDR1 reads GTSNPN; CDR2 reads SVGIG (reference sequence). Trimming took 3 bases from V and 1 from J, leaving 8 bases between them. The CDR3 length is 13 residues. CDR3 loop: CAWRWGGTDTQYF. CDR3 nucleotide sequence: TGTGCCTGGAGATGGGGGGGCACAGATACGCAGTATTTT.

The chain carries TRBV25-1 and TRBJ1-4; 11 nucleotides align to TRBD1. Looked up from germline, CDR1 is MGHDK and CDR2 is SYGVNS. The junction had 10 bases not matched to a gene; V was cut back by 7 bases and J by 9 bases. CDR3 length: 15 amino acids. CDR3 sequence reads: CASTTAGDRGKKLFF. CDR3 coding DNA: TGTGCCAGCACCACCGCCGGGGACAGGGGGAAAAAACTGTTTTTT.

The V call is TRBV7-6, the J call TRBJ2-7, with TRBD2 matching 11 bases. Looked up from germline, CDR1 is SGHVS and CDR2 is FNYEAQ. The CDR3 runs 16 residues. Trimming cost V 1 base and J 0 bases; bases outside gene matches: 2. The DNA for the CDR3 is TGTGCCAGCAGCTTAGGAACTAGCGGGAGCTCCTACGAGCAGTACTTC. Protein product: CASSLGTSGSSYEQYF.

A single count supports this clone. V and J are TRBV7-6 and TRBJ2-1, with D maybe TRBD2 (5 bases). Germline values: CDR1 SGHVS, CDR2 FNYEAQ. The CDR3 consists of 13 residues. Trimming left V 4 bases short and J 9 bases short, with 13 bases between. CDR3 protein: CASSYGVQLEQFF. As DNA, the CDR3 is TGTGCCAGCAGCTACGGGGTTCAGCTTGAGCAGTTCTTC. The entire variable domain, with the rest obtained from reference TRBV7-6 and TRBJ2-1, is as follows: GAGVSQSPRYKVTKRGQDVALRCDPISGHVSLYWYRQALGQGPEFLTYFNYEAQQDKSGLPNDRFSAERPEGSISTLTIQRTEQRDSAMYRCASSYGVQLEQFFGPGTRLTVL.

This chain joins TRBV2 and TRBJ1-2, with 7 bases that match TRBD1. Trimming took 8 bases from V and 7 from J; bases not matched to a gene: 13. Per the germline V gene, CDR1 is SNHLY and CDR2 is FYNNEI. The CDR3 is made up of 14 amino acids. The CDR3 loop is CASVLTGNGSGYTF. The CDR3 bases are TGTGCCAGCGTTCTGACAGGGAACGGATCTGGCTACACCTTC. The full variable domain, in which reference TRBV2 and TRBJ1-2 provide the parts outside the CDR3, is EPEVTQTPSHQVTQMGQEVILRCVPISNHLYFYWYRQILGQKVEFLVSFYNNEISEKSEIFDDQFSVERPDGSNFTLKIRSTKLEDSAMYFCASVLTGNGSGYTFGSGTRLTVV.

The chain joins TRBV9 to TRBJ2-7; D is unresolved. CDR3 size: 15 residues. Germline V lookup: CDR1 SGDLS, CDR2 YYNGEE. The V end lost 0 bases, the J end lost 4 bases, and 14 bases lay between the germline ends. The DNA for the CDR3 is TGTGCCAGCAGCGTAGCTGGGCATCTCTCATACGAGCAGTACTTC. This sequence encodes CASSVAGHLSYEQYF.